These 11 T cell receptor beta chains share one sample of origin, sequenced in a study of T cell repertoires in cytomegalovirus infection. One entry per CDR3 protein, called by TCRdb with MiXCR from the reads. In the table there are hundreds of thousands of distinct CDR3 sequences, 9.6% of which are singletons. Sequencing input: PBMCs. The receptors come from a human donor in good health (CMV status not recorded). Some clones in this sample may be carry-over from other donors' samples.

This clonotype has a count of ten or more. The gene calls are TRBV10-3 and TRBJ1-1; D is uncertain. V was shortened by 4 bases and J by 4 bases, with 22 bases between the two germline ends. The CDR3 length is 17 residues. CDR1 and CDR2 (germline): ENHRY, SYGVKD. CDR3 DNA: TGTGCCATCAGTGGAGCGGGAGACGCCTTGAAATTCACTGAAGCTTTCTTT. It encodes CAISGAGDALKFTEAFF.

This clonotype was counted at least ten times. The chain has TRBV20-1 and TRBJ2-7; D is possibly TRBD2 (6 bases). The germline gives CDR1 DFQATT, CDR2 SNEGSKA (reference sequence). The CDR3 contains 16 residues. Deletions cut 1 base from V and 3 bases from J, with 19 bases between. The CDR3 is CSARGPTDGGYYEQYF. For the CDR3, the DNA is TGCAGTGCTAGAGGCCCGACGGATGGGGGGTACTACGAGCAGTACTTC.

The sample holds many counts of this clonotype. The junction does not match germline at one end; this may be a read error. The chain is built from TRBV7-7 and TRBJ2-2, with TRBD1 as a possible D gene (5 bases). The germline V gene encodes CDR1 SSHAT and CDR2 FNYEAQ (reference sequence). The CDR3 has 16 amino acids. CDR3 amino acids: CASSMTLGQVTGELFF. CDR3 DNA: TGTGCTAGCAGCATGACCCTGGGGCAGGTCACCGGGGAGCTGTTTTTT.

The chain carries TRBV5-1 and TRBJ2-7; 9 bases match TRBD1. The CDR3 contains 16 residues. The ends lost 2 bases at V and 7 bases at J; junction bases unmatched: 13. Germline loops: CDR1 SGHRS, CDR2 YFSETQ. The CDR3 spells CASSLVPGQGGEEQYF. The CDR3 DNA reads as TGCGCCAGCAGCTTAGTCCCGGGACAGGGAGGTGAAGAGCAGTACTTC.

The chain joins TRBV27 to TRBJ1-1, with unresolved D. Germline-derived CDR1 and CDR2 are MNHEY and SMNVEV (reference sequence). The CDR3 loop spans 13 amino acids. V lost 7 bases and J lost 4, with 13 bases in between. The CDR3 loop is CASNGLSSTEAFF. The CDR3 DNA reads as TGTGCCAGCAACGGACTGAGTTCCACTGAAGCTTTCTTT.

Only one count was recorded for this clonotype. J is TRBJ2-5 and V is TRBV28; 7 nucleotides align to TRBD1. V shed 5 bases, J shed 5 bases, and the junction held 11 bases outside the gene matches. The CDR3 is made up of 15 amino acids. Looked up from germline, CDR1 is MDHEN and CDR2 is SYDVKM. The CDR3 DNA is TGTGCCAGCAGTCCCCGAGGGGGCTCGAGGGAGACCCAGTACTTC. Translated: CASSPRGGSRETQYF.

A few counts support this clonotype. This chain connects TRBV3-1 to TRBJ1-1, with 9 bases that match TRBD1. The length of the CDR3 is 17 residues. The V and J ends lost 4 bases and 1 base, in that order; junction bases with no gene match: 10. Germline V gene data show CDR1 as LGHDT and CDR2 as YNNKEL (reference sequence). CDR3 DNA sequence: TGTGCCAGCAGCCGAGGACAGGGGCCTCCAAGGAACACTGAAGCTTTCTTT. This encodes CASSRGQGPPRNTEAFF.

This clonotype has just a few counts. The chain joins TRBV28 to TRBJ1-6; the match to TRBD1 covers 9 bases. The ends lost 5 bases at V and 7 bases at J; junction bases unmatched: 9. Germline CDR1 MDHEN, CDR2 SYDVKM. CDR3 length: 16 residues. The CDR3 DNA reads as TGTGCCAGCAGTGATTCCGGGACAGGGCGGAATTCACCCCTCCACTTT. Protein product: CASSDSGTGRNSPLHF.

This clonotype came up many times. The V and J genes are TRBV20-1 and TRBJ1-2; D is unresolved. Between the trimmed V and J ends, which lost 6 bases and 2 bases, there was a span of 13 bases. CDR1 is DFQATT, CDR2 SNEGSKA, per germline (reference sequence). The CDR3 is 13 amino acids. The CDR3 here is CSAPEGRNYGYTF. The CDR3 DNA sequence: TGCAGTGCCCCGGAGGGCCGAAACTATGGCTACACCTTC.

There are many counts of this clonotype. CDR3 bases: TGTGCCAGCAGCTCAGCTCCTAGCGGGGGTCAAGAGACCCAGTACTTC. Amino acids: CASSSAPSGGQETQYF. V gene TRBV7-8 combines with J gene TRBJ2-5; 10 bases align to TRBD2. J was trimmed by 2 bases and V by 4 bases; bases with no gene match: 7. The germline V gene has CDR1 SGHVS and CDR2 FQNEAQ. The CDR3 covers 16 residues.

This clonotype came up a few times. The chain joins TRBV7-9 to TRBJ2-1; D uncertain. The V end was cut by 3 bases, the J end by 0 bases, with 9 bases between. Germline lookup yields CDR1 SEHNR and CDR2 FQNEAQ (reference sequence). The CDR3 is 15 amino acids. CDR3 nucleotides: TGTGCCAGCAGCTTTGAATCATTCTCCTACAATGAGCAGTTCTTC. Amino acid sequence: CASSFESFSYNEQFF.